This T cell receptor (beta chain) was recovered during a study of control samples from healthy donors and cancer patients. TCRdb's table, derived via immunoSEQ multiplex PCR, lists solely in-frame clones and lacks some. This table holds around 140,000 clones, approximately 92% found once. This CDR3 comprises 17 residues. The germline V gene encodes CDR1 SGHNT and CDR2 YYREEE (reference sequence). V lost 1 base and J 1 base, leaving 16 bases between the germline ends. This TCR was sampled from a man between 18 and 35 years old in good health. The sequencing sample was made of blood. V usage is TRBV5-4 and J usage is TRBJ2-3, with a weak D call TRBD1 (6 bases). CDR3 loop: CASSLLQGTLRTDTQYF. DNA of the CDR3: TGTGCCAGCAGCTTGCTCCAGGGGACCCTTCGCACAGATACGCAGTATTTT.